Sequencing of this TCR beta chain was carried out in a study of CD8+ T cells in alopecia areata. Study information: Tofacitinib was taken orally by treated patients, and the dose was 5 to 10 mg twice daily.

Described treatment: oral pan-JAK inhibitor, 5-10 mg twice daily. This CDR3 region has 15 residues. Trimming stripped 7 bases from V and 5 bases from J, with 20 bases between. The germline gives CDR1 MGHDK, CDR2 SYGVNS. RNA was extracted and reverse transcribed into cDNA as the sequencing template. Libraries were prepared by immunoSEQ multiplex PCR; TCRdb keeps only in-frame clonotypes and omits some of them. The top ten clones hold about 2.4% of a sample with 200,000 or so clones, roughly 44% of them seen once. Notes on this clone: Antigen specificity is unknown.

Study-level points and caveats: Researchers say the link of baseline CD8+ expansion to response remains uncertain, with one nonresponder.

The specimen was CD4+ T cells sorted from blood, collected around week 37, from a patient treated with tofacitinib. The source of this sequence is a human donor with alopecia areata. V and J are TRBV25-1 and TRBJ2-5; perhaps TRBD2 as D (6 bases). CDR3: CASTERRGTLETQYF. CDR3 DNA: TGTGCCAGCACCGAACGTCGCGGGACCCTTGAGACCCAGTACTTC.